These 25 T cell receptor beta chains were all obtained from the same sample, sequenced in a study of Graves' ophthalmopathy and Graves' hyperthyroidism. The authors amplified TCR beta CDR3 regions, and they did so from RNA transcripts for repertoire sequencing. Second-round multiplex PCR followed a first-round RT-PCR using HTBI primers. One entry per CDR3 protein, called by TCRdb with MiXCR from the multiplex PCR reads. The sample holds approximately 700,000 distinct CDR3 sequences, 40% seen once. Sequencing was performed on peripheral blood. These receptors were taken from an adult man with Graves' ophthalmopathy.

This clonotype came up many times. The CDR3 loop is CSGMTMNTEAFF. The CDR3 DNA sequence: TGCAGCGGCATGACGATGAACACTGAAGCTTTCTTT. V and J are TRBV29-1 and TRBJ1-1; D not certain. V was cut by 7 bases and J by 0 bases, with 9 bases left in between. This CDR3 contains 12 residues. Germline V gives CDR1 SQVTM, CDR2 ANQGSEA.

Of note for this clonotype: Compared with germline, one end of the junction differs, possibly owing to a read error. DNA for the CDR3: TGTGCCGGCAGCCAAGATGGGCAGATTCAAGAGACCCAGTACTTC. It is translated as CAGSQDGQIQETQYF. The chain couples TRBV4-2 to TRBJ2-5; D not certain. The CDR3 has 15 amino acids. Germline V CDR1 and CDR2: LGHNA, YNFKEQ.

This clonotype was seen at least ten times. V gene TRBV7-9 combines with J gene TRBJ1-5; the D is unclear. CDR1 is SEHNR, CDR2 FQNEAQ, per germline (reference sequence). Trimming cost V 3 bases and J 1 base, with 7 bases left between them. The CDR3 consists of 14 residues. In DNA, the CDR3 is TGTGCCAGCAGCTTGGAGGGCAGCAATCAGCCCCAGCATTTT. Amino acid sequence: CASSLEGSNQPQHF.

There are a few counts of this clonotype. This sequence joins TRBV19 and TRBJ1-5, with 9 positions matching TRBD1. After removal of 4 bases from V and 6 bases from J, the junction contained 13 bases not matched to a gene. Germline V lookup: CDR1 LNHDA, CDR2 SQIVND (reference sequence). This CDR3 contains 17 residues. CDR3 bases: TGTGCCAGTAGTACGATAATACAGGGGGCTTGGGGTCAGCCCCAGCATTTT. Amino acids: CASSTIIQGAWGQPQHF.

This sequence joins TRBV7-3 and TRBJ2-7, with D hard to call. Trimming took 2 bases from V and 1 from J, leaving 12 bases between them. The germline V gene encodes CDR1 SGHTA and CDR2 FQGTGA. This CDR3 contains 15 residues. The CDR3: CASSLGTANSYEQYF. In DNA form, the CDR3 reads TGTGCCAGCAGCTTAGGTACCGCGAATTCCTACGAGCAGTACTTC.

This clonotype was picked up a small number of times. The chain joins TRBV10-3 to TRBJ1-2; D may be TRBD1 (6 bases). This CDR3 spans 14 amino acids. V lost 4 bases and J 2 bases, leaving 11 bases between the germline ends. Looked up from germline, CDR1 is ENHRY and CDR2 is SYGVKD. The CDR3 nucleotides are TGTGCCATCAGTGTGCGGGACAAGAACTATGGCTACACCTTC. It translates to CAISVRDKNYGYTF.

The rearrangement joins TRBV4-3 to TRBJ2-2; TRBD1 aligns across 9 bases. The CDR3 is 17 residues long. Per the germline V gene, CDR1 is LGHNA and CDR2 is YSLEER. V shed 4 bases and J 6 bases; nucleotides not matched to a gene: 12. The CDR3 protein is CASSLRRTGDISGELFF. The CDR3 nucleotides read TGCGCCAGCAGCCTAAGGCGGACAGGGGATATCTCCGGGGAGCTGTTTTTT.

This sequence joins TRBV3-1 and TRBJ2-7; 9 bases line up with TRBD2. Germline CDR1 and CDR2: LGHDT and YNNKEL (reference sequence). CDR3 length equals 15 residues. V lost 2 bases to trimming and J lost 3 bases; unmatched junction nucleotides: 5. The CDR3 nucleotides are TGTGCCAGCAGCCAATTCAGCGGGGGGCACTACGAGCAGTACTTC. It is translated as CASSQFSGGHYEQYF.

This chain connects TRBV25-1 to TRBJ2-2; 8 bases fit TRBD1. The trim removed 6 bases at V and 2 bases at J, leaving 8 bases unmatched. The germline V gene has CDR1 MGHDK and CDR2 SYGVNS. CDR3 length: 16 residues. The CDR3 region is CASSVRTGTNTGELFF. The CDR3 DNA follows: TGTGCCAGCAGCGTAAGGACAGGGACAAACACCGGGGAGCTGTTTTTT.

This clonotype was counted many times. The chain joins TRBV6-5 to TRBJ1-1, with D tentatively TRBD1 (5 bases). CDR3 length: 13 residues. V was trimmed by 8 bases and J by 4 bases, leaving 14 bases between them. Looked up from germline, CDR1 is MNHEY and CDR2 is SVGAGI. CDR3 residues: CASGGGTVTEAFF. The DNA of the CDR3 is TGTGCCAGCGGGGGGGGGACGGTCACTGAAGCTTTCTTT.

This clonotype was observed many times. The genes are TRBV7-2 and TRBJ1-2, with D unclear. With 5 bases removed from V and 6 bases from J, the gap between germline ends came to 13 bases. Germline lookup yields CDR1 SGHTA and CDR2 FQGNSA. The CDR3 totals 13 residues. CDR3 sequence (DNA): TGTGCCAGCAGCCGTTTGGTAGGGAATGGCTACACCTTC. As protein: CASSRLVGNGYTF. Combining the CDR3 with reference TRBV7-2 and TRBJ1-2 gives the whole variable domain GAGVSQSPSNKVTEKGKDVELRCDPISGHTALYWYRQSLGQGLEFLIYFQGNSAPDKSGLPSDRFSAERTGGSVSTLTIQRTQQEDSAVYLCASSRLVGNGYTFGSGTRLTVV.

The chain couples TRBV25-1 to TRBJ1-4; no firm D call. The germline V and J ends were trimmed by 3 bases and 0 bases, with 14 bases remaining between them. CDR1 and CDR2 from the germline V gene are MGHDK and SYGVNS. The CDR3 runs to 17 residues. CDR3 nucleotide sequence: TGTGCCAGCAGTGACCAAGGTCGAGGAACAACTAATGAAAAACTGTTTTTT. Translating gives CASSDQGRGTTNEKLFF.

The chain uses TRBV9 and TRBJ1-3, with a tentative D call TRBD1 (6 bases). The CDR3 length is 17 residues. The germline V and J ends were trimmed by 4 bases and 2 bases, with 19 bases remaining between them. Germline lookup yields CDR1 SGDLS and CDR2 YYNGEE. CDR3 bases: TGTGCCAGCAGCCCCACGGGTGGGCGGGGGCCTGGAAACACCATATATTTT. Its translation is CASSPTGGRGPGNTIYF.

This clonotype appeared a few times. CDR3 nucleotide sequence: TGTGCCAGCAGCAACCCCACCAGAATCGACGAGCAGTACTTC. This gives the protein CASSNPTRIDEQYF. The chain uses TRBV2 and TRBJ2-7, with D uncertain. V dropped 6 bases and J dropped 5 bases, with 17 bases sitting between them. Per the germline V gene, CDR1 is SNHLY and CDR2 is FYNNEI. CDR3 length equals 14 residues.

This clonotype came up many times. CDR3 region: CATSGSIVGETQYF. The CDR3 DNA reads as TGTGCCACCAGCGGGTCAATCGTGGGAGAGACCCAGTACTTC. The V gene is TRBV24-1, the J gene TRBJ2-5; D uncertain. Trimming removed 7 bases at V and 4 bases at J, with 15 bases between. The CDR3 contains 14 residues. Germline V CDR1 and CDR2: KGHDR, SFDVKD.

Only a few counts were recorded for this clonotype. The chain couples TRBV4-2 to TRBJ1-2; D remains unclear. The CDR3 covers 14 residues. Germline CDR1 and CDR2: LGHNA and YNFKEQ. V was trimmed by 0 bases and J by 6 bases, leaving 11 bases between them. CDR3 DNA: TGTGCCAGCAGCCAAGAGACGGGGAGTAATGGCTACACCTTC. Protein product: CASSQETGSNGYTF.

This chain connects TRBV10-1 to TRBJ2-7, with D possibly TRBD2 on 5 matching bases. The last part of the DNA fits TRBJ2-5 better; the J call may be wrong. There are 14 residues in the CDR3. CDR1 is WNHNN, CDR2 SYGVQD, per germline (reference sequence). The CDR3 bases are TGCGCCAGCAGTGACGGACTGATCCGAGAGACCCAGTACTTC. Translated, it gives CASSDGLIRETQYF.

The table lists this clonotype with a few counts. The genes are TRBV20-1 and TRBJ1-3; 11 nucleotides line up with TRBD1. CDR1 and CDR2 (germline): DFQATT, SNEGSKA (reference sequence). The CDR3 totals 15 residues. The V and J ends lost 3 bases and 2 bases, in that order; junction bases with no gene match: 3. The DNA of the CDR3 is TGCAGTGCTAGTCGGGGACAGGGGGCTGGAAACACCATATATTTT. Encoded protein: CSASRGQGAGNTIYF.

This clonotype has only a few counts. The chain couples TRBV5-1 to TRBJ1-5; a weak D match, TRBD1 (6 bases). CDR1 SGHRS and CDR2 YFSETQ come from the germline V gene. This CDR3 region has 14 residues. V lost 0 bases to trimming and J lost 7 bases, with 11 bases between them. This CDR3 is CASSLGAGAQPQHF. The DNA of the CDR3 is TGCGCCAGCAGCTTGGGGGCAGGGGCCCAGCCCCAGCATTTT. Supplemented by reference TRBV5-1 and TRBJ1-5, the full variable domain reads KAGVTQTPRYLIKTRGQQVTLSCSPISGHRSVSWYQQTPGQGLQFLFEYFSETQRNKGNFPGRFSGRQFSNSRSEMNVSTLELGDSALYLCASSLGAGAQPQHFGDGTRLSIL.

The chain is built from TRBV10-3 and TRBJ1-1, with 7 bases identical to TRBD1. The CDR3 is 13 residues long. Per the germline V gene, CDR1 is ENHRY and CDR2 is SYGVKD. V gave up 10 bases and J gave up 8 bases; unmatched junction bases: 13. CDR3 in amino acids: CASNLIGTAEAFF. The CDR3 DNA follows: TGTGCCAGCAACCTAATAGGGACAGCCGAAGCTTTCTTT.

The chain has TRBV10-3 and TRBJ1-2; D might be TRBD1 (5 bases). The CDR3 has 15 residues. Germline V gene sequence: CDR1 ENHRY, CDR2 SYGVKD. V was cut by 6 bases and J by 6 bases, with 20 bases left in between. The CDR3 spells CAISGTDNNNDGYTF. The CDR3 coding sequence is TGTGCCATCAGCGGGACGGACAACAACAATGATGGCTACACCTTC.

This clonotype was seen repeatedly, ten times or more. V gene TRBV7-3 combines with J gene TRBJ1-4; D is possibly TRBD1 (5 bases). The CDR3 has 13 amino acids. Trimming took off 6 bases at V and 3 bases at J, with 8 bases between the two ends. Germline CDR1 and CDR2: SGHTA and FQGTGA. CDR3 loop: CASSAGPNEKLFF. In nucleotides, the CDR3 is TGTGCCAGCAGTGCGGGGCCTAATGAAAAACTGTTTTTT.

This chain links TRBV15 with TRBJ1-2, with a tentative D call TRBD1 (5 bases). CDR1 and CDR2 from the germline V gene are LNHNV and YYDKDF (reference sequence). The CDR3 spans 14 residues. Trimming cost V 5 bases and J 7 bases, with 17 bases left between them. The CDR3 spells CATSGGDVPSGYTF. The DNA of the CDR3 is TGTGCCACCAGCGGAGGGGACGTGCCCTCTGGCTACACCTTC.

V usage is TRBV29-1 and J usage is TRBJ1-2, with D possibly TRBD1 on 5 matching bases. The length of the CDR3 is 15 residues. V lost 3 bases, J lost 7 bases, and 21 bases lay in between. Germline CDR1 reads SQVTM; CDR2 reads ANQGSEA. CDR3 bases: TGCAGCGTTGACTTCCGGGGGAACACCGGGGGTGGCTACACCTTC. Translating gives CSVDFRGNTGGGYTF.

This clonotype showed up many times. J is TRBJ2-7 and V is TRBV15; D not resolved. CDR1 and CDR2 (germline): LNHNV, YYDKDF (reference sequence). CDR3 size: 14 residues. Trimming left V 0 bases short and J 5 bases short, with 11 bases between. The CDR3 nucleotides are TGTGCCACCAGCAGAGACGTGCCTGGGGACGAGCAGTACTTC. Its protein product is CATSRDVPGDEQYF.